This T cell receptor (beta chain) is from a study of blood T cell repertoires in COVID-19. Study-wide context: Sites across the United States, Italy and Spain contributed samples from acute and convalescent COVID-19. Nucleic acid was either cDNA or gDNA, and it came from T cells, B-cell-depleted T cells, or PBMCs.

V trimming: 2 bases; J trimming: 1 base; junction bases outside the gene matches: 8. The CDR3 sequence is 18 residues long. From germline, CDR1 is LNHDA and CDR2 SQIVND (reference sequence). Per the original methods: Reference gene primer amplification in the assay estimated nucleated cell counts. Clones were read by immunoSEQ multiplex PCR, and TCRdb kept only the in-frame ones, dropping some. V, J and clone size derive from that table, while D and trimming were established from the DNA sequence. The table includes 100,000 to 150,000 clones, around 84% detected once. The chain joins TRBV19 to TRBJ2-2; TRBD2 matches 9 bases. The TCR sequence derives from a woman aged 80 or over with acute or convalescent COVID-19. The specimen was peripheral blood. The CDR3 is CASSIYGGRVGNTGELFF. CDR3 in DNA: TGTGCCAGTAGTATATATGGCGGGAGGGTTGGGAACACCGGGGAGCTGTTTTTT.